The 23 T cell receptor beta chains below come from one sample, sequenced in a study of immune heterogeneity within non-small cell lung tumors. Amplification of the TCR beta CDR3 was achieved through multiplex PCR with 32 V and 13 J primers. TCRdb reprocessed the multiplex PCR reads via MiXCR and lists one record per CDR3 protein. The data contain tens of thousands of distinct CDR3 sequences, over 25% of them singletons. Samples each supplied about 610 ng of bulk tumor genomic DNA as template. Collection of several biopsies per primary tumor, spaced far apart, took place during surgery. Curative operations were performed on patients who had untreated, newly diagnosed non-small cell lung cancer. Sample: lung tumor tissue. These receptors were collected from a man in his forties or fifties with non-small cell lung cancer.

This clonotype is medium-sized (0.01 to 0.1%) in the sample. The J gene is TRBJ2-7, the V gene TRBV20-1; TRBD1 is a possible D gene (5 bases). The CDR3 runs 12 residues. Germline CDR1 and CDR2: DFQATT and SNEGSKA (reference sequence). The V end lost 4 bases, the J end lost 5 bases, and 12 bases lay between the germline ends. The CDR3 DNA reads TGCAGTGCTACGGACACTATCGACGAGCAGTACTTC. Amino acid sequence: CSATDTIDEQYF.

Points on this clonotype: It may be a read error: a sequence one base away is much more abundant. The chain carries TRBV6-4 and TRBJ2-7; 9 nucleotides agree with TRBD2. This CDR3 is built from 15 residues. The germline CDR1 and CDR2 sequences are MRHNA and SNTAGT. CDR3 in amino acids: CDSWREGPMAYEQYF. The CDR3 DNA is TGTGACAGCTGGCGGGAGGGCCCTATGGCCTACGAGCAGTACTTC.

As to this clonotype: A read error may be the cause here, since a much bigger clone is one base away. The chain combines TRBV5-1 with TRBJ1-4; 9 bases fit TRBD1. The CDR3 runs to 14 residues. CDR1 is SGHRS, CDR2 YFSETQ, per germline. The CDR3 spells CASSIGTGFENLFF. CDR3 in DNA: TGCGCCAGCAGCATTGGGACAGGGTTCGAAAACCTGTTTTTT. Full variable domain (missing parts from reference TRBV5-1 and TRBJ1-4): KAGVTQTPRYLIKTRGQQVTLSCSPISGHRSVSWYQQTPGQGLQFLFEYFSETQRNKGNFPGRFSGRQFSNSRSEMNVSTLELGDSALYLCASSIGTGFENLFFGSGTQLSVL.

This clonotype has a count of ten or more. The chain carries TRBV6-5 and TRBJ1-2, with D uncertain. CDR1 and CDR2 (germline): MNHEY, SVGAGI. The germline V and J ends were trimmed by 2 bases and 2 bases, with 12 bases remaining between them. The CDR3 covers 15 residues. DNA of the CDR3: TGTGCCAGCAGTTACGCGGGCGTCCGAAACTATGGCTACACCTTC. Amino acid sequence: CASSYAGVRNYGYTF.

The chain uses TRBV2 and TRBJ1-1; tentative D call: TRBD1 (6 bases). CDR3 size: 14 residues. V dropped 6 bases and J dropped 12 bases, with 23 bases sitting between them. CDR1 is SNHLY, CDR2 FYNNEI, per germline. CDR3 nucleotides: TGTGCCAGCAGGGGGGGGGCCGGGACACAGCGTCCTTTCTTT. Protein: CASRGGAGTQRPFF. The full variable domain, rest sourced from reference TRBV2 and TRBJ1-1, is EPEVTQTPSHQVTQMGQEVILRCVPISNHLYFYWYRQILGQKVEFLVSFYNNEISEKSEIFDDQFSVERPDGSNFTLKIRSTKLEDSAMYFCASRGGAGTQRPFFGQGTRLTVV.

In regard to this clonotype: This could be a read error, since a much larger clone is one nucleotide away. CDR3 nucleotide sequence: TGTGCCAGTAGTCCCCGCCGGGGCGCAGTACCACCCCTCCACTTT. Amino acids: CASSPRRGAVPPLHF. This chain links TRBV19 with TRBJ1-6; TRBD1 might be the D (5 bases). CDR3 length: 15 amino acids. Germline V lookup: CDR1 LNHDA, CDR2 SQIVND (reference sequence). V was cut by 5 bases and J by 11 bases, with 19 bases left in between.

With respect to this clonotype: This may stem from a read error, because a much larger clone lies one nucleotide away. The rearrangement joins TRBV18 to TRBJ1-5, with D perhaps matching TRBD1 (6 bases). CDR3 length: 14 amino acids. CDR1 and CDR2 (germline): KGHSH, LQKENI. Trimming took 3 bases from V and 11 from J, leaving 17 bases between them. For the CDR3, the DNA is TGTGCCAGCTCACCTTGGGCAGGGAGACAGGCCCAGCATTTT. Protein product: CASSPWAGRQAQHF.

This clonotype has only a few counts. The chain employs TRBV18 and TRBJ2-1; TRBD1 might be the D (6 bases). V was pared by 5 bases and J by 5 bases, with 13 bases between. CDR1 KGHSH and CDR2 LQKENI come from the germline V gene. The length of the CDR3 is 14 residues. The CDR3 loop is CASSSSTGNNEQFF. For the CDR3, the DNA is TGTGCCAGCTCATCCTCCACAGGGAACAATGAGCAGTTCTTC.

This clonotype came up once. This sequence joins TRBV9 and TRBJ2-2; D is ambiguous. Trimming took off 0 bases at V and 3 bases at J, with 6 bases between the two ends. Germline V gene lookup returns CDR1 SGDLS and CDR2 YYNGEE. This CDR3 has 14 residues. CDR3 nucleotide sequence: TGTGCCAGCAGCGTAGTCCCAGACACCGGGGAGCTGTTTTTT. Translated, it gives CASSVVPDTGELFF.

In this sample, this clonotype turned up a few times. The rearrangement links TRBV24-1 to TRBJ1-5; D is uncertain. Germline CDR1 reads KGHDR; CDR2 reads SFDVKD. This CDR3 is built from 14 residues. The CDR3 loop reads CAAREKYSNQPQHF. The DNA for the CDR3 is TGTGCAGCCCGGGAGAAATATAGCAATCAGCCCCAGCATTTT.

This rearrangement joins TRBV2 to TRBJ2-1; 7 bases are a match to TRBD2. The V gene's germline CDR1 is SNHLY and CDR2 FYNNEI. The CDR3 spans 17 residues. Trimming took 4 bases from V and 7 from J; bases not matched to a gene: 16. The CDR3 here is CASSAPAELASENEQFF. The CDR3 nucleotides are TGTGCCAGCAGTGCCCCGGCGGAACTAGCGAGCGAAAATGAGCAGTTCTTC.

The V gene is TRBV5-1, the J gene TRBJ1-5; D unresolved. Trimming left V 4 bases short and J 7 bases short, with 15 bases between. Germline values: CDR1 SGHRS, CDR2 YFSETQ. This CDR3 has 14 residues. The CDR3, as DNA: TGCGCCAGCAGCCCGGATTCGGGGAGCCAGCCCCAGCATTTT. Protein product: CASSPDSGSQPQHF.

In this sample, this clonotype turned up many times. This chain links TRBV24-1 with TRBJ1-5, with 8 positions matching TRBD1. The CDR3 is 15 amino acids. CDR1 and CDR2 (germline): KGHDR, SFDVKD. Germline trimming cut 3 bases from V and 1 base from J; bases unmatched to any gene: 1. The CDR3 loop reads CATSDRQGSNQPQHF. The CDR3 DNA sequence: TGTGCCACCAGTGATCGACAGGGGAGCAATCAGCCCCAGCATTTT.

About this clonotype itself: This may come from a read error, since a much larger clone is one base off. The chain recombines TRBV19 with TRBJ2-7; D is uncertain. Germline-derived CDR1 and CDR2 are LNHDA and SQIVND (reference sequence). This CDR3 is built from 13 residues. V gave up 3 bases and J gave up 3 bases, with 9 bases separating them. CDR3 sequence reads: CASSISPIYEQYF. The DNA of the CDR3 is TGTGCCAGTAGTATCTCTCCAATCTACGAGCAGTACTTC.

The chain recombines TRBV5-1 with TRBJ2-1, with TRBD2 matching 13 bases. V dropped 3 bases and J dropped 8; count of bases not matched to a gene: 5. The CDR3 has 15 residues. Germline V lookup: CDR1 SGHRS, CDR2 YFSETQ. CDR3 DNA sequence: TGCGCCAGCAGCTCACTAGCGGGAGGGCCCTATGAGCAGTTCTTC. Its protein product is CASSSLAGGPYEQFF.

Remarks on this clonotype: This may stem from a read error, because a much larger clone lies one nucleotide away. CDR3 sequence (DNA): TGTGCCAGCAGCCGGGGAGCGGGGTACAATGCGCAGTTCTTC. It encodes CASSRGAGYNAQFF. The rearrangement uses TRBV3-1 and TRBJ2-1; 7 nucleotides match TRBD2. This CDR3 is 14 amino acids long. Germline CDR1 and CDR2: LGHDT and YNNKEL (reference sequence).

The V gene is TRBV29-1, the J gene TRBJ1-1; a possible D gene is TRBD1 (6 bases). Germline V gene lookup returns CDR1 SQVTM and CDR2 ANQGSEA. Trimming pared 5 bases from V and 3 bases from J, leaving 10 bases between. The CDR3 consists of 12 residues. The CDR3 region has the DNA TGCAGCGTTATTCACAGGGACACTGAAGCTTTCTTT. This translates into CSVIHRDTEAFF.

Concerning this clonotype itself: This could be a read error, since a much larger clone is one nucleotide away. The chain uses TRBV9 and TRBJ1-5; tentatively, D is TRBD1 (5 bases). There are 14 residues in the CDR3. The germline gives CDR1 SGDLS, CDR2 YYNGEE. The ends were cut back, 3 bases at V and 4 bases at J, with 11 bases in the middle. This CDR3 is CASSAGGTNQPQHF. The DNA for the CDR3 is TGTGCCAGCAGCGCAGGTGGGACTAATCAGCCCCAGCATTTT.

This clonotype was found a few times. The chain uses TRBV11-2 and TRBJ2-1; 8 nucleotides line up with TRBD2. J was trimmed by 8 bases and V by 1 base; bases with no gene match: 13. Germline assignment: CDR1 SGHAT and CDR2 FQNNGV. The CDR3 runs 17 residues. Here the CDR3 DNA reads TGTGCCAGCAGCTTAGGTACCCTCGGGACTAGGGGGTATGAGCAGTTCTTC. Protein product: CASSLGTLGTRGYEQFF.

As regards this clonotype: Compared with germline, one end of the junction differs, possibly owing to a read error. The chain employs TRBV19 and TRBJ2-1, with 13 bases that match TRBD2. Germline V gene data show CDR1 as LNHDA and CDR2 as SQIVND (reference sequence). This CDR3 has 17 residues. The CDR3 DNA reads as TGTGCCAGTAGTATGGGACTAGCGGGGTCCTCCTACAACGAGCATTTCTTC. Protein product: CASSMGLAGSSYNEHFF.

The rearrangement uses TRBV3-2 and TRBJ2-7; whether TRBD1, the table's D call, matches the DNA was not checked. TRBV3-2 is labeled a pseudogene. The CDR3 length is 15 residues. The DNA for the CDR3 is TGTGCCAGCAGCAACCAGACCGACAGGCGGCACGAGCAGTACTTC. It yields the protein CASSNQTDRRHEQYF.

In its sample, this clonotype was seen many times. The chain uses TRBV4-1 and TRBJ2-7; D is possibly TRBD2 (7 bases). The V gene lost 4 bases and the J gene lost 2 bases, with 12 bases spanning the gap. The CDR3 runs 14 residues. Per the germline V gene, CDR1 is MGHRA and CDR2 is YSYEKL. The CDR3 protein is CASSPGAGAYEQYF. The CDR3, as DNA: TGCGCCAGCAGCCCAGGGGCGGGAGCCTACGAGCAGTACTTC.

A word on this clonotype: A much larger clone lies a single base off, so this may be a read error. This chain joins TRBV12-3 or TRBV12-4 and TRBJ2-7, with D unresolved. CDR3 length equals 13 residues. CDR3 DNA: TGTGCCAGCGGTTTTGTCAGCTCCTACGAGCAGTACTTC. Protein product: CASGFVSSYEQYF.